These 23 T cell receptor beta chains came from one sample sequenced in a study of T-cell reconstitution after alpha-beta-depleted transplantation in children. Preparation of the TCRbeta library involved a method that used unique molecular identifiers. One entry per CDR3 protein results from TCRdb running MiXCR on the PCR reads. The sample holds about 200,000 distinct CDR3 sequences; 8.4% are singletons and the top ten take roughly a third. This specimen consisted of PBMCs, mostly from graft donor cells, obtained 360 days after TCRalphabeta/CD19-depleted stem cell transplant. The source of these receptors is a male patient aged 2 to 9 who had a stem cell transplant for acute myeloid leukemia, so the T cells may come from the graft donor.

Here the CDR3 DNA reads TGCAGTGCTAGAGATCGGTTGGGTGGGCCCTCGGGGGAGACCCAGTACTTC. Translated, it gives CSARDRLGGPSGETQYF. J is TRBJ2-5 and V is TRBV20-1; possible D gene TRBD2, 5 bases. The CDR3 loop spans 17 amino acids. Germline CDR1 DFQATT, CDR2 SNEGSKA (reference sequence). Trimming left V 0 bases short and J 5 bases short, with 22 bases between.

In this sample, this clonotype turned up many times. The V and J genes are TRBV10-3 and TRBJ2-7; perhaps TRBD1 as D (5 bases). Trimming left V 6 bases short and J 7 bases short, with 10 bases between. CDR3 length: 11 amino acids. Germline CDR1 ENHRY, CDR2 SYGVKD. CDR3 amino acids: CAIRDMKEQYF. DNA of the CDR3: TGTGCCATCAGGGACATGAAAGAGCAGTACTTC.

This clonotype appeared many times. The V call is TRBV4-3, the J call TRBJ2-3, with D uncertain. The CDR3 extends over 15 amino acids. The germline CDR1 and CDR2 sequences are LGHNA and YSLEER. The V end lost 0 bases, the J end lost 1 base, and 8 bases lay between the germline ends. The CDR3 nucleotides are TGCGCCAGCAGCCAAGATCCCGGACGCACAGATACGCAGTATTTT. Residues: CASSQDPGRTDTQYF.

The chain combines TRBV20-1 with TRBJ1-1, with a tentative D call TRBD1 (6 bases). Germline CDR1 and CDR2: DFQATT and SNEGSKA (reference sequence). Deletions cut 5 bases from V and 1 base from J, with 11 bases between. CDR3 length: 13 residues. For the CDR3, the DNA is TGCAGTGCTCCGGACAGCAAGAACACTGAAGCTTTCTTT. Translated: CSAPDSKNTEAFF.

This clonotype was picked up many times. The chain carries TRBV6-5 and TRBJ2-1; D gene ambiguous. The V and J ends lost 2 bases and 0 bases respectively, with 5 bases between them. CDR1 MNHEY and CDR2 SVGAGI come from the germline V gene. This CDR3 has 14 amino acids. The CDR3 DNA follows: TGTGCCAGCAGTTACCAAGACTCCTACAATGAGCAGTTCTTC. It codes for CASSYQDSYNEQFF.

This clonotype was observed a handful of times. The J gene is TRBJ2-1, the V gene TRBV12-3 or TRBV12-4; the match to TRBD2 covers 13 bases. V gave up 1 base and J gave up 0 bases; unmatched junction bases: 6. There are 19 residues in the CDR3. Here the CDR3 reads CASSLGLAGGVSSYNEQFF. The CDR3 DNA reads TGTGCCAGCAGTTTAGGACTAGCGGGAGGAGTCAGCTCCTACAATGAGCAGTTCTTC.

V gene TRBV29-1 combines with J gene TRBJ1-1; D remains unclear. Deletions cut 7 bases from V and 3 bases from J, with 15 bases between. Germline assignment: CDR1 SQVTM and CDR2 ANQGSEA. This CDR3 region has 13 residues. Here the CDR3 DNA reads TGCAGCGCACGAGGACGCCACGACACTGAAGCTTTCTTT. It specifies CSARGRHDTEAFF. The variable domain in full, completed from reference TRBV29-1 and TRBJ1-1, reads SAVISQKPSRDICQRGTSLTIQCQVDSQVTMMFWYRQQPGQSLTLIATANQGSEATYESGFVIDKFPISRPNLTFSTLTVSNMSPEDSSIYLCSARGRHDTEAFFGQGTRLTVV.

This clonotype was counted between two and nine times. The CDR3 coding sequence is TGTGCCAGCAGCGCCTCTGGGGGCGAGCAGTACTTC. Translated, it gives CASSASGGEQYF. The J gene is TRBJ2-7, the V gene TRBV9, with D tentatively TRBD1 or TRBD2 (5 bases each). This CDR3 has 12 residues. V was pared by 3 bases and J by 6 bases, with 10 bases between. Germline loops: CDR1 SGDLS, CDR2 YYNGEE.

This clonotype was detected only a few times. The chain uses TRBV28 and TRBJ2-7; D not certain. The germline V and J ends were trimmed by 3 bases and 2 bases, with 17 bases remaining between them. Germline values: CDR1 MDHEN, CDR2 SYDVKM. The CDR3 runs to 16 residues. The CDR3 loop reads CASSFQLPGNPYEQYF. Written as DNA, the CDR3 is TGTGCCAGCAGTTTCCAACTCCCTGGTAATCCCTACGAGCAGTACTTC.

The chain employs TRBV29-1 and TRBJ1-2; D remains unclear. Germline CDR1 SQVTM, CDR2 ANQGSEA. This CDR3 spans 13 amino acids. V lost 6 bases and J lost 7, with 18 bases in between. CDR3 region: CSVEPHRFRGYTF. The DNA of the CDR3 is TGCAGCGTCGAACCCCATAGGTTTCGTGGCTACACCTTC.

This clonotype came up many times. The rearrangement links TRBV6-1 to TRBJ2-1; D gene uncertain. Trimming shortened V by 5 bases and J by 0 bases, and 14 bases separated the two germline ends. CDR1 and CDR2 from the germline V gene are MNHNS and SASEGT. CDR3 length: 16 residues. CDR3 nucleotides: TGTGCCAGCAGTCTTACGACCGTGAGCTCCTACAATGAGCAGTTCTTC. The encoded protein is CASSLTTVSSYNEQFF.

In this sample, this clonotype turned up many times. The chain carries TRBV20-1 and TRBJ2-3; D remains unclear. Trimming pared 5 bases from V and 2 bases from J, leaving 20 bases between. The length of the CDR3 is 16 residues. Looked up from germline, CDR1 is DFQATT and CDR2 is SNEGSKA (reference sequence). The CDR3 loop reads CSALLNSPPPTDTQYF. CDR3 sequence (DNA): TGCAGTGCTCTCCTAAACTCGCCTCCGCCCACAGATACGCAGTATTTT.

Only a few counts were recorded for this clonotype. The V and J genes are TRBV20-1 and TRBJ2-5; TRBD2 matches at 10 bases. Germline CDR1 and CDR2: DFQATT and SNEGSKA (reference sequence). The CDR3 consists of 14 residues. J was trimmed by 5 bases and V by 1 base; bases with no gene match: 4. The CDR3 reads CSARGAGGPETQYF. The CDR3 coding sequence is TGCAGTGCTAGAGGAGCGGGGGGGCCGGAGACCCAGTACTTC.

The V gene is TRBV29-1, the J gene TRBJ1-1, with a weak D call TRBD1 (5 bases). Germline V gives CDR1 SQVTM, CDR2 ANQGSEA. CDR3 length: 17 amino acids. Trimming removed 2 bases from V and 1 base from J, with 20 bases in between. The CDR3 sequence is CSVETYEAGYGNTEAFF. Written as DNA, the CDR3 is TGCAGCGTTGAAACGTACGAGGCAGGGTATGGGAACACTGAAGCTTTCTTT.

This chain joins TRBV15 and TRBJ2-5; a possible D gene is TRBD2 (5 bases). Trimming left V 1 base short and J 8 bases short, with 11 bases between. CDR3 length: 13 residues. CDR1 and CDR2 (germline): LNHNV, YYDKDF (reference sequence). The chain's CDR3 is CATSRGAPGTQYF. In DNA, the CDR3 is TGTGCCACCAGCAGAGGGGCGCCGGGAACCCAGTACTTC.

Many counts were recorded for this clonotype. The chain uses TRBV6-5 and TRBJ2-7, with a tentative D call TRBD1 (6 bases). The V and J ends lost 10 bases and 7 bases respectively, with 29 bases between them. CDR1 and CDR2 from the germline V gene are MNHEY and SVGAGI. The CDR3 is made up of 16 amino acids. This chain's CDR3 is CATSTITGHLRGEQYF. The CDR3 DNA reads as TGTGCCACCTCTACCATTACGGGACACCTTAGGGGTGAGCAGTACTTC.

This clonotype was detected many times. The gene calls are TRBV5-1 and TRBJ2-7, with D possibly being TRBD1 (6 bases). Germline CDR1 reads SGHRS; CDR2 reads YFSETQ. The CDR3 is 14 amino acids. V was trimmed by 4 bases and J by 3 bases, leaving 14 bases between them. The CDR3: CASSPSPGDYEQYV. CDR3 bases: TGCGCCAGCAGCCCCTCCCCAGGGGACTACGAGCAGTACGTC.

The CDR3 bases are TGCGCCAGCAGCCAGTCACCACAGACGAACACTGAAGCTTTCTTT. It encodes CASSQSPQTNTEAFF. The chain combines TRBV4-3 with TRBJ1-1; D unresolved. This CDR3 has 15 amino acids. Germline CDR1 reads LGHNA; CDR2 reads YSLEER. Trimming took off 3 bases at V and 1 base at J, with 12 bases between the two ends.

This clonotype was picked up many times. This chain joins TRBV7-2 and TRBJ2-6, with a possible D match to TRBD1 (5 bases). The V end was cut by 2 bases, the J end by 7 bases, with 12 bases between. This CDR3 is built from 15 residues. Germline lookup yields CDR1 SGHTA and CDR2 FQGNSA. The CDR3 spells CASSLNTGAANVLTF. The CDR3 bases are TGTGCCAGCAGCTTAAATACAGGAGCCGCCAACGTCCTGACTTTC.

Ten or more counts support this clonotype. The genes are TRBV4-1 and TRBJ2-1, with 10 bases matching TRBD2. V shed 0 bases and J 7 bases; nucleotides not matched to a gene: 6. The length of the CDR3 is 16 residues. The germline V gene encodes CDR1 MGHRA and CDR2 YSYEKL. CDR3 sequence (DNA): TGCGCCAGCAGCCAAGAAATCCTAGCGGGGGCTAATGAGCAGTTCTTC. Translated, it gives CASSQEILAGANEQFF.

This clonotype appeared many times. The chain combines TRBV15 with TRBJ2-1; D is unresolved. The germline CDR1 and CDR2 sequences are LNHNV and YYDKDF (reference sequence). Trimming removed 0 bases at V and 0 bases at J, with 9 bases between. The CDR3 sequence is 16 residues long. The CDR3 spells CATSRDRVSSYNEQFF. The CDR3 DNA reads as TGTGCCACCAGCAGAGATCGTGTCAGCTCCTACAATGAGCAGTTCTTC.

The table lists this clonotype with a few counts. The rearrangement links TRBV30 to TRBJ2-3; 12 bases map to TRBD2. The V gene end was trimmed by 3 bases and the J gene end by 6 bases; junction bases not matched to a gene: 10. The CDR3 totals 16 residues. The germline V gene has CDR1 GTSNPN and CDR2 SVGIG (reference sequence). For the CDR3, the DNA is TGTGCCTGGAGCGGACTAGCGGGAATGGGGCGGGATACGCAGTATTTT. Its protein is CAWSGLAGMGRDTQYF.

This clonotype showed up many times. The genes are TRBV12-3 or TRBV12-4 and TRBJ2-2; 12 nucleotides match TRBD2. The V and J ends lost 6 bases and 5 bases, in that order; junction bases with no gene match: 7. This CDR3 region has 16 residues. The CDR3 bases are TGTGCCAGCAGGACCCGGACTAGCGGGGATACCGGGGAGCTGTTTTTT. It specifies CASRTRTSGDTGELFF.